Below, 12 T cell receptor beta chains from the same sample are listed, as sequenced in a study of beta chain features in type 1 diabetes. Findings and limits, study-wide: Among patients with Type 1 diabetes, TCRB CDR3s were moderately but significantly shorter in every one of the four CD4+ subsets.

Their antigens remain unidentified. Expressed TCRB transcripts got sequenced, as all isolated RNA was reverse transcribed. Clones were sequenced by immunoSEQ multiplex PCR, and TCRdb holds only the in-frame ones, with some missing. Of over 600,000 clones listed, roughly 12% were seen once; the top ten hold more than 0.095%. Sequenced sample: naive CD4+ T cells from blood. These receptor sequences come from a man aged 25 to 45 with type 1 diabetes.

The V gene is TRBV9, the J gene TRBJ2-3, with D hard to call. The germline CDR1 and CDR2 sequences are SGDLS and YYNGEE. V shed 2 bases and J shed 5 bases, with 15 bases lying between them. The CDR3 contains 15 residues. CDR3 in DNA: TGTGCCAGCAGCGTCGATCAGACGGTTCAAGATACGCAGTATTTT. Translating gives CASSVDQTVQDTQYF. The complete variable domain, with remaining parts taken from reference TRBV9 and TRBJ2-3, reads DSGVTQTPKHLITATGQRVTLRCSPRSGDLSVYWYQQSLDQGLQFLIQYYNGEERAKGNILERFSAQQFPDLHSELNLSSLELGDSALYFCASSVDQTVQDTQYFGPGTRLTVL.

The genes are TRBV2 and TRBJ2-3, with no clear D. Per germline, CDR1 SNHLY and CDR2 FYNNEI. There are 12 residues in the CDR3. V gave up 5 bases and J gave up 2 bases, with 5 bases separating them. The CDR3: CASSTFTDTQYF. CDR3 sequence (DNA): TGTGCCAGCAGTACCTTCACAGATACGCAGTATTTT.

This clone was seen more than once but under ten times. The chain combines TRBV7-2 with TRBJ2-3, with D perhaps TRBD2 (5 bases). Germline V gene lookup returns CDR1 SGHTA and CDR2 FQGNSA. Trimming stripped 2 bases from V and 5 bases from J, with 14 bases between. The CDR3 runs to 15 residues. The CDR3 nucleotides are TGTGCCAGCAGCTTATCCGGACTGGGCGTAGATACGCAGTATTTT. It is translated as CASSLSGLGVDTQYF.

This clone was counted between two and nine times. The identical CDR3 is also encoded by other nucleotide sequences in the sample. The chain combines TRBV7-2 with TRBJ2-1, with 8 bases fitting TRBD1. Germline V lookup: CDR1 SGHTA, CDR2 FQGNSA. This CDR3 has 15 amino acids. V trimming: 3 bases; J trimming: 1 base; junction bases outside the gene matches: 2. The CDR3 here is CASSFDRGSYNEQFF. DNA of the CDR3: TGTGCCAGCAGCTTTGACAGGGGTTCCTACAATGAGCAGTTCTTC.

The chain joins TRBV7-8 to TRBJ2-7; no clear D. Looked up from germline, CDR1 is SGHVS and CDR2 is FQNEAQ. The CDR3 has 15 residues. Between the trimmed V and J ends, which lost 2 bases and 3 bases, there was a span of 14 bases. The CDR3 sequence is CASSLRRVEVYEQYF. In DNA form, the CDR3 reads TGTGCCAGCAGCTTACGAAGGGTAGAGGTCTACGAGCAGTACTTC.

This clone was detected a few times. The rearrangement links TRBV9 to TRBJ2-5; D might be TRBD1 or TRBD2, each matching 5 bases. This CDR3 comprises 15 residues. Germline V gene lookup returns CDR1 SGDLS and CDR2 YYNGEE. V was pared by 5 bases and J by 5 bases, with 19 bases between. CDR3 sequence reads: CASSDLGGSWETQYF. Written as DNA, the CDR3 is TGTGCCAGCAGTGACCTTGGGGGTAGCTGGGAGACCCAGTACTTC.

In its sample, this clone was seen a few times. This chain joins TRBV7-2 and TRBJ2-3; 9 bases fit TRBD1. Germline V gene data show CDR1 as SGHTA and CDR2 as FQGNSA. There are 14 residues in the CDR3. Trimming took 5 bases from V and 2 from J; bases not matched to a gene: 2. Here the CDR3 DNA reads TGTGCCAGCAGCCGGACAGGGGCCACAGATACGCAGTATTTT. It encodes CASSRTGATDTQYF.

The CDR3: CASSGGEAWEQYF. The CDR3 DNA sequence: TGTGCCAGCAGCGGAGGGGAGGCATGGGAGCAGTACTTC. The V call is TRBV11-1, the J call TRBJ2-7, with D perhaps matching TRBD2 (6 bases). V lost 5 bases to trimming and J lost 7 bases, with 15 bases between them. The CDR3 runs to 13 residues. CDR1 is SGHAT and CDR2 is FQDESV in the germline V gene (reference sequence).

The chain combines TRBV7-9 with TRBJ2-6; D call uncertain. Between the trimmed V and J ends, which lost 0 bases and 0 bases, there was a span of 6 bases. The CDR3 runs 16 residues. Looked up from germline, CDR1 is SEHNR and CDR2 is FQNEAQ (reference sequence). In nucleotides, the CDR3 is TGTGCCAGCAGCTTAGCGGTAGACTCTGGGGCCAACGTCCTGACTTTC. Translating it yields CASSLAVDSGANVLTF.

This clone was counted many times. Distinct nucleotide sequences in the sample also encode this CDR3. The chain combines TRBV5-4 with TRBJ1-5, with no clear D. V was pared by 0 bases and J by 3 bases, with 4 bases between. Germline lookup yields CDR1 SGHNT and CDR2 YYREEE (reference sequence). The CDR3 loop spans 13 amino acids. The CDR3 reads CASSLEVNQPQHF. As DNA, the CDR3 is TGTGCCAGCAGCTTGGAAGTCAATCAGCCCCAGCATTTT. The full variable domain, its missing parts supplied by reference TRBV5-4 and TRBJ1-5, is ETGVTQSPTHLIKTRGQQVTLRCSSQSGHNTVSWYQQALGQGPQFIFQYYREEENGRGNFPPRFSGLQFPNYSSELNVNALELDDSALYLCASSLEVNQPQHFGDGTRLSIL.

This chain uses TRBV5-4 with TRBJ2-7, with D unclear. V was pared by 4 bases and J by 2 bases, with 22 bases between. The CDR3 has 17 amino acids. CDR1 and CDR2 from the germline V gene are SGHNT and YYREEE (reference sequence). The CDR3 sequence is CASSPSGRINGAYEQYF. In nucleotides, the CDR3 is TGTGCCAGCAGCCCCTCCGGGCGCATAAATGGGGCCTACGAGCAGTACTTC.

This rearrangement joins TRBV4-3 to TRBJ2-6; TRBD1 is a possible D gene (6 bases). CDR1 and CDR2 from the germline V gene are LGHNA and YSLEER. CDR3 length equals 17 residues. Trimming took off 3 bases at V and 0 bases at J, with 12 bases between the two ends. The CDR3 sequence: CASSQSYRVSGANVLTF. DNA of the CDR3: TGCGCCAGCAGCCAGTCGTACAGGGTCTCTGGGGCCAACGTCCTGACTTTC.